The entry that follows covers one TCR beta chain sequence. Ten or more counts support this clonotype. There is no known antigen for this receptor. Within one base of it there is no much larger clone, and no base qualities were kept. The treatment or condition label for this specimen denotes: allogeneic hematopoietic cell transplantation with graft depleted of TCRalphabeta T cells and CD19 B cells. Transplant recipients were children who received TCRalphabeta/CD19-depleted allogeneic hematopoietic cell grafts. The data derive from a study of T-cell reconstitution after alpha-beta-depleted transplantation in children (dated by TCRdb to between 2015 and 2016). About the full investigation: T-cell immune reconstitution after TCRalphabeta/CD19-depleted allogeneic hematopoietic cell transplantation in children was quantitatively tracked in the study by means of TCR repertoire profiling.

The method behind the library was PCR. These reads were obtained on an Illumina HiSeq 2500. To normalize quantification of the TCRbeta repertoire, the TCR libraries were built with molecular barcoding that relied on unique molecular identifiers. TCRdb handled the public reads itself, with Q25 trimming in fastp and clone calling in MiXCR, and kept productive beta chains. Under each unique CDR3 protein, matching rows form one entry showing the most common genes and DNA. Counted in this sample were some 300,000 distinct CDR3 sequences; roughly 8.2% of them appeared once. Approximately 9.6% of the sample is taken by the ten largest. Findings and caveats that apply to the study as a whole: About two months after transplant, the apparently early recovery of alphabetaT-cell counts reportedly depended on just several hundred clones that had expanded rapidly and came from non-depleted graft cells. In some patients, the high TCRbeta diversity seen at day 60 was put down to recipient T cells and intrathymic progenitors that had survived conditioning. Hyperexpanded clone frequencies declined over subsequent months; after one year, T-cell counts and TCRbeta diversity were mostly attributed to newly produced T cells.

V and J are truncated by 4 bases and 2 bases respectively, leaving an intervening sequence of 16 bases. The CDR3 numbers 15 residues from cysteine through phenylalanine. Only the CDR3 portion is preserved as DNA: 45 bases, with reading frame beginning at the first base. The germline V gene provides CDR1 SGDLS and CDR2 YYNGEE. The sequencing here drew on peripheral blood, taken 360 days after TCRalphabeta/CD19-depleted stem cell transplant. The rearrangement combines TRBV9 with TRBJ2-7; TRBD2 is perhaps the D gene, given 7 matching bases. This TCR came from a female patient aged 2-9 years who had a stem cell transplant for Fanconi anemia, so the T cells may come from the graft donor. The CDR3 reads CASSLRPGGPYEQYF. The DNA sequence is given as TGTGCCAGCAGCCTCCGGCCCGGGGGGCCCTACGAGCAGTACTTC.